The 27 T cell receptor beta chains below come from one sample, sequenced in a study of blood T cell repertoires in COVID-19. Some clones are missing from TCRdb's copy, which holds only in-frame ones; the method was immunoSEQ multiplex PCR. The sample has 35,000 to 50,000 clones; around 88% are singletons. The sample comprised peripheral blood. The receptors were gathered from a human donor in a cohort sampled during active COVID-19.

V usage is TRBV30 and J usage is TRBJ2-7, with D possibly being TRBD1 (5 bases). Trimming stripped 2 bases from V and 3 bases from J, with 11 bases between. Germline CDR1 is GTSNPN and CDR2 is SVGIG (reference sequence). The CDR3 spans 13 residues. This chain's CDR3 is CAWSLGQFYEQYF. CDR3 bases: TGTGCCTGGAGTTTAGGACAATTCTACGAGCAGTACTTC.

The V gene is TRBV7-8, the J gene TRBJ2-7; 15 bases are a match to TRBD2. This CDR3 contains 18 residues. With V trimmed by 2 bases and J by 0 bases, 5 bases remained unmatched. CDR1 SGHVS and CDR2 FQNEAQ come from the germline V gene. For the CDR3, the DNA is TGTGCCAGCAGCTTAAGGACTAGCGGGAGGGCCACCTCCTACGAGCAGTACTTC. As protein: CASSLRTSGRATSYEQYF.

V gene TRBV15 combines with J gene TRBJ1-4; 9 bases fit TRBD1. The trim removed 8 bases at V and 7 bases at J, leaving 5 bases unmatched. Germline V gives CDR1 LNHNV, CDR2 YYDKDF (reference sequence). The CDR3 extends over 13 amino acids. CDR3 sequence reads: CATEGQGREKLFF. The DNA of the CDR3 is TGTGCCACCGAGGGACAGGGTCGTGAAAAACTGTTTTTT.

This clone was seen only a few times. Additional DNA sequences in this sample encode the identical CDR3. The chain uses TRBV14 and TRBJ1-6; 9 nucleotides line up with TRBD1. Trimming took 3 bases from V and 7 from J; bases not matched to a gene: 1. Germline-derived CDR1 and CDR2 are SGHDN and FVKESK. The CDR3 has 14 amino acids. The CDR3 DNA follows: TGTGCCAGCAGCCAGGACAGGGGCAATTCACCCCTCCACTTT. This sequence encodes CASSQDRGNSPLHF.

The V and J genes are TRBV28 and TRBJ1-1, with D unclear. The CDR3 covers 14 residues. CDR1 is MDHEN and CDR2 is SYDVKM in the germline V gene. Deletions cut 5 bases from V and 1 base from J, with 11 bases between. The CDR3 region is CASSVVARNTEAFF. In nucleotides, the CDR3 is TGTGCCAGCAGTGTCGTGGCTCGGAACACTGAAGCTTTCTTT.

The V call is TRBV4-2, the J call TRBJ1-2; D possibly corresponds to TRBD1 (6 bases). Germline CDR1 is LGHNA and CDR2 is YNFKEQ. This CDR3 region has 15 residues. V was clipped by 0 bases and J by 4 bases, with 12 bases between them. The CDR3 loop reads CASSQDLAGAYGYTF. For the CDR3, the DNA is TGTGCCAGCAGCCAAGATCTTGCAGGGGCCTATGGCTACACCTTC.

The genes are TRBV13 and TRBJ2-7; possibly TRBD2 for D (6 bases). V was trimmed by 3 bases and J by 3 bases, leaving 12 bases between them. The CDR3 has 14 residues. The germline V gene has CDR1 PRHDT and CDR2 FYEKMQ (reference sequence). The CDR3 bases are TGTGCCAGCAGCTTCGGGACTGGTTACTACGAGCAGTACTTC. Translating it yields CASSFGTGYYEQYF.

The CDR3 DNA follows: TGCGCCAGCAGCCAAAAAATGACTAGCCTCGAAGGAGATACGCAGTATTTT. Its translation: CASSQKMTSLEGDTQYF. This chain uses TRBV4-3 with TRBJ2-3, with TRBD2 identical over 7 bases. Germline values: CDR1 LGHNA, CDR2 YSLEER. The CDR3 has 17 amino acids. Trimming at V came to 2 bases and at J to 5 bases, leaving 13 bases not matched to a gene.

This clone was counted only a few times. The chain links TRBV28 to TRBJ2-3; unclear D gene. Germline CDR1 and CDR2: MDHEN and SYDVKM. This CDR3 contains 15 residues. Deletions cut 3 bases from V and 1 base from J, with 11 bases between. The CDR3 DNA sequence: TGTGCCAGCAGTTTGAGTGACCAGGGCACAGATACGCAGTATTTT. This encodes CASSLSDQGTDTQYF.

The CDR3 sequence: CSVNPVWGQYGYTF. The CDR3, as DNA: TGCAGCGTCAATCCGGTTTGGGGGCAGTATGGCTACACCTTC. This chain links TRBV29-1 with TRBJ1-2; the D gene is possibly TRBD1 (6 bases). The germline CDR1 and CDR2 sequences are SQVTM and ANQGSEA. Trimming left V 6 bases short and J 5 bases short, with 19 bases between. This CDR3 spans 14 amino acids. Combining the CDR3 with reference TRBV29-1 and TRBJ1-2 gives the whole variable domain SAVISQKPSRDICQRGTSLTIQCQVDSQVTMMFWYRQQPGQSLTLIATANQGSEATYESGFVIDKFPISRPNLTFSTLTVSNMSPEDSSIYLCSVNPVWGQYGYTFGSGTRLTVV.

The V and J genes are TRBV18 and TRBJ2-3; 8 bases fit TRBD1. This CDR3 region has 15 residues. The V segment lost 4 bases and the J segment 4 bases; nucleotides outside the gene matches: 7. Germline assignment: CDR1 KGHSH and CDR2 LQKENI. This CDR3 reads CASSHETGEADTQYF. As DNA, the CDR3 is TGTGCCAGCTCACACGAGACAGGGGAGGCAGATACGCAGTATTTT.

CDR3 protein: CASSYWGGGELFF. In DNA form, the CDR3 reads TGTGCCAGCAGCTACTGGGGCGGCGGGGAGCTGTTTTTT. The chain couples TRBV5-6 to TRBJ2-2; D is possibly TRBD1 (5 bases). There are 13 residues in the CDR3. CDR1 and CDR2 (germline): SGHDT, YYEEEE. Between the trimmed V and J ends, which lost 3 bases and 7 bases, there was a span of 10 bases.

The sample holds a few counts of this clone. The same CDR3 can be traced to other DNA sequences in this sample. V and J are TRBV11-2 and TRBJ2-7, with 9 nucleotides matching TRBD1. The CDR3 is 15 amino acids. The germline V gene has CDR1 SGHAT and CDR2 FQNNGV. V shed 2 bases, J shed 4 bases, and the junction held 6 bases outside the gene matches. The CDR3 bases are TGTGCCAGCAGCTTACTCGGGACAGGGAGTTACGAGCAGTACTTC. Its translation is CASSLLGTGSYEQYF.

The V gene is TRBV7-9, the J gene TRBJ2-3; 9 bases fit TRBD2. The CDR3 is 17 residues long. Germline CDR1 is SEHNR and CDR2 is FQNEAQ (reference sequence). Losses at the gene ends were 3 bases for V and 0 bases for J; bases not matched to a gene: 7. The CDR3 bases are TGTGCCAGCAGCTTGGCGGGAGGGCTAACTAGCACAGATACGCAGTATTTT. Translating gives CASSLAGGLTSTDTQYF.

V is TRBV18 and J is TRBJ1-1, with a tentative D call TRBD1 (5 bases). The germline V gene has CDR1 KGHSH and CDR2 LQKENI. V was pared by 3 bases and J by 5 bases, with 16 bases between. The CDR3 consists of 15 residues. The CDR3 region has the DNA TGTGCCAGCTCACCTACCCGGGACTGGGGAACTGAAGCTTTCTTT. This sequence encodes CASSPTRDWGTEAFF.

The chain couples TRBV27 to TRBJ2-7; D is perhaps TRBD1 (7 bases). With 5 bases removed from V and 3 bases from J, the gap between germline ends came to 14 bases. Germline V lookup: CDR1 MNHEY, CDR2 SMNVEV (reference sequence). The CDR3 totals 14 residues. This chain's CDR3 is CASSPYRGLYEQYF. DNA for the CDR3: TGTGCCAGCAGTCCTTACAGGGGACTCTACGAGCAGTACTTC.

V usage is TRBV4-3 and J usage is TRBJ1-5, with D unresolved. The CDR3 is 15 residues long. With 1 base removed from V and 0 bases from J, the gap between germline ends came to 7 bases. Per the germline V gene, CDR1 is LGHNA and CDR2 is YSLEER. The CDR3 bases are TGCGCCAGCAGCCAAGGCAGATATAGCAATCAGCCCCAGCATTTT. This gives the protein CASSQGRYSNQPQHF.

This clone was observed once. The chain links TRBV4-3 to TRBJ1-2, with 10 bases lining up with TRBD1. The V gene's germline CDR1 is LGHNA and CDR2 YSLEER. After removal of 0 bases from V and 7 bases from J, the junction contained 11 bases not matched to a gene. The CDR3 extends over 17 amino acids. The CDR3 spells CASSQELLTGGSRGYTF. The DNA for the CDR3 is TGCGCCAGCAGCCAAGAGTTGCTGACAGGGGGCTCGCGTGGCTACACCTTC.

The chain combines TRBV7-9 with TRBJ2-7; D remains ambiguous. CDR1 is SEHNR and CDR2 is FQNEAQ in the germline V gene (reference sequence). This CDR3 is built from 11 residues. V lost 3 bases, J lost 2 bases, and 2 bases lay in between. CDR3 in DNA: TGTGCCAGCAGCTTCGCCTACGAGCAGTACTTC. Its protein product is CASSFAYEQYF.

The chain links TRBV25-1 to TRBJ2-7; D gene unclear. Germline V gives CDR1 MGHDK, CDR2 SYGVNS. This CDR3 has 13 amino acids. V was pared by 2 bases and J by 4 bases, with 9 bases between. For the CDR3, the DNA is TGTGCCAGCAGTGAACAGGTTGGGTACGAGCAGTACTTC. Its protein is CASSEQVGYEQYF.

This chain joins TRBV9 and TRBJ2-7; 11 bases are shared with TRBD2. The CDR3 is made up of 16 amino acids. Germline trimming cut 0 bases from V and 5 bases from J; bases unmatched to any gene: 7. Germline loops: CDR1 SGDLS, CDR2 YYNGEE. As DNA, the CDR3 is TGTGCCAGCAGCGTAGAGGAGACTAGCGGGACACACGAGCAGTACTTC. Translating gives CASSVEETSGTHEQYF.

V usage is TRBV3-1 (or the pseudogene TRBV3-2) and J usage is TRBJ2-1; 8 positions match TRBD2. This CDR3 region has 15 residues. Looked up from germline, CDR1 is LGHDT and CDR2 is YNNKEL (reference sequence). V was clipped by 1 base and J by 9 bases; unmatched bases: 8. Here the CDR3 DNA reads TGTGCCAGCAGCCAAGGGATAGCGGGAAGGAGTGAGCAGTTCTTC. Its protein product is CASSQGIAGRSEQFF.

The genes are TRBV28 and TRBJ2-5; D call uncertain. Germline assignment: CDR1 MDHEN and CDR2 SYDVKM. The V end was cut by 6 bases, the J end by 5 bases, with 13 bases between. The CDR3 length is 13 residues. The CDR3 region has the DNA TGTGCCAGCAGCCCCGGTGAGGTGGAGACCCAGTACTTC. Amino acids: CASSPGEVETQYF. Variable domain in full (rest from reference TRBV28 and TRBJ2-5): DVKVTQSSRYLVKRTGEKVFLECVQDMDHENMFWYRQDPGLGLRLIYFSYDVKMKEKGDIPEGYSVSREKKERFSLILESASTNQTSMYLCASSPGEVETQYFGPGTRLLVL.

This chain connects TRBV7-6 to TRBJ1-3; D uncertain. The CDR3 covers 12 residues. The V end was cut by 5 bases, the J end by 5 bases, with 7 bases between. Germline V gene data show CDR1 as SGHVS and CDR2 as FNYEAQ. In DNA, the CDR3 is TGTGCCAGCAGCAGGGAGAGAAACACCATATATTTT. Protein sequence: CASSRERNTIYF.

This chain links TRBV5-1 with TRBJ2-1; 8 nucleotides align to TRBD2. In germline, CDR1 is SGHRS, CDR2 YFSETQ. V lost 7 bases to trimming and J lost 8 bases; unmatched junction nucleotides: 20. The CDR3 has 17 residues. The CDR3 DNA sequence: TGCGCCAGCCGCTGGGGGGGCGGGGGCGGGGGGCGCGATGAGCAGTTCTTC. This gives the protein CASRWGGGGGGRDEQFF.

This clone turned up a few times. J is TRBJ1-6 and V is TRBV7-2; 9 bases fit TRBD1. V gave up 7 bases and J gave up 0 bases; unmatched junction bases: 7. There are 17 residues in the CDR3. CDR1 is SGHTA, CDR2 FQGNSA, per germline. As DNA, the CDR3 is TGTGCCAGCACCCATGGACAGGGGCGCTCCTATAATTCACCCCTCCACTTT. Protein sequence: CASTHGQGRSYNSPLHF.

V and J are TRBV6-5 and TRBJ1-3, with D possibly matching TRBD1 (5 bases). The ends were cut back, 0 bases at V and 4 bases at J, with 10 bases in the middle. This CDR3 has 15 residues. Germline CDR1 MNHEY, CDR2 SVGAGI. The CDR3 DNA sequence: TGTGCCAGCAGTTACTCGAGATGGGGCGGAAACACCATATATTTT. It is translated as CASSYSRWGGNTIYF.